These T cell receptor beta chains were read from a single sample in a study of shared clonotypes between healthy human individuals. The assay was immunoSEQ multiplex PCR, and TCRdb's table has in-frame clones only and misses some. Seen here are millions of clones, roughly 96% observed once, and the top ten hold 0.13%. Input material: naive CD4+ T cells sorted from blood. These receptors originate from a man aged 18 to 29 in good health. Each CDR3 is given with its conserved first and last residue. The order of the fields is V gene, J gene, D gene, CDR3 protein, CDR3 DNA. D genes are given only for firm matches.

TRBV5-4	TRBJ2-7	.	CASSQARGSYEQYF	TGTGCCAGCAGTCAGGCCAGGGGAAGCTACGAGCAGTACTTC
TRBV19	TRBJ1-2	TRBD1	CASSPGQGNYGYTF	TGTGCCAGTAGTCCCGGACAGGGGAACTATGGCTACACCTTC
TRBV28	TRBJ1-2	.	CASSSPGEANYGYTF	TGTGCCAGCAGTTCTCCTGGGGAGGCTAACTATGGCTACACCTTC
TRBV5-4	TRBJ1-2	TRBD1	CASSFVWDREDYGYTF	TGTGCCAGCAGCTTCGTCTGGGACAGGGAGGACTATGGCTACACCTTC
TRBV7-2	TRBJ2-7	TRBD2	CASSQTSGRGNEQYF	TGTGCCAGCAGCCAAACTAGCGGGAGAGGTAACGAGCAGTACTTC
TRBV7-9	TRBJ2-1	.	CASGRDGNEQFF	TGTGCCAGCGGTAGGGATGGCAATGAGCAGTTCTTC
TRBV27	TRBJ1-1	.	CASRPRTDNTEAFF	TGTGCCAGCAGACCCCGTACAGATAACACTGAAGCTTTCTTT
TRBV14	TRBJ2-1	TRBD2	CASSPRGAGVGNEQFF	TGTGCCAGCAGCCCCCGCGGGGCGGGAGTAGGCAATGAGCAGTTCTTC
TRBV28	TRBJ1-5	.	CASTRGVSRNQPQHF	TGTGCCAGCACACGGGGGGTTAGTCGCAATCAGCCCCAGCATTTT
TRBV6-6	TRBJ2-1	.	CASSLRLAGLEQFF	TGTGCCAGCAGTTTACGGTTGGCGGGGTTGGAGCAGTTCTTC
TRBV28	TRBJ1-3	.	CASRVPSSGNTIYF	TGTGCCAGCCGGGTGCCTTCCTCTGGAAACACCATATATTTT
TRBV10-3	TRBJ1-4	TRBD1	CAISDGGTANEKLFF	TGTGCCATCAGTGACGGGGGGACAGCTAATGAAAAACTGTTTTTT
TRBV6-6	TRBJ1-2	.	CATQPQGNYGYTF	TGTGCCACCCAACCACAGGGTAACTATGGCTACACCTTC
TRBV5-1	TRBJ2-1	.	CASSGGQSIYNEQFF	TGCGCCAGCAGCGGAGGACAGTCCATCTACAATGAGCAGTTCTTC
TRBV19	TRBJ2-2	.	CASTPDTGELFF	TGTGCCAGTACCCCAGACACCGGGGAGCTGTTTTTT